The 10 T cell receptor beta chains presented below share a single source sample, sequenced in a study of T cells in Graves' hyperthyroidism and ophthalmopathy. It was RNA transcripts that yielded the amplified TCR beta CDR3 regions. In the first-round RT-PCR of the TCR CDR3, the HTBI primer set was used. One entry per CDR3 protein, called by TCRdb with MiXCR from the multiplex PCR reads. The sample has about 840,000 distinct CDR3 sequences, around 39% seen once. Sequencing used blood. All receptors come from a man between 18 and 29 years old with Graves' hyperthyroidism.

The chain couples TRBV6-5 to TRBJ2-2, with TRBD1 identical over 8 bases. Trimming at V came to 6 bases and at J to 7 bases, leaving 10 bases not matched to a gene. This CDR3 spans 15 amino acids. In germline, CDR1 is MNHEY, CDR2 SVGAGI. This CDR3 reads CASSLTGVGYGELFF. CDR3 bases: TGTGCCAGCAGCCTGACAGGGGTCGGATACGGGGAGCTGTTTTTT.

This clonotype was observed many times. J is TRBJ2-7 and V is TRBV15; unclear D gene. Germline CDR1 is LNHNV and CDR2 is YYDKDF (reference sequence). CDR3 length equals 15 residues. V was trimmed by 0 bases and J by 1 base, leaving 10 bases between them. CDR3: CATSREAGSSYEQYF. CDR3 sequence (DNA): TGTGCCACCAGCAGAGAGGCAGGATCTTCCTACGAGCAGTACTTC. Full variable domain (outside the CDR3, taken from reference TRBV15 and TRBJ2-7): DAMVIQNPRYQVTQFGKPVTLSCSQTLNHNVMYWYQQKSSQAPKLLFHYYDKDFNNEADTPDNFQSRRPNTSFCFLDIRSPGLGDTAMYLCATSREAGSSYEQYFGPGTRLTVT.

The chain couples TRBV15 to TRBJ2-7, with a possible D match to TRBD1 (6 bases). This CDR3 spans 11 amino acids. Germline V gene data show CDR1 as LNHNV and CDR2 as YYDKDF (reference sequence). The ends were cut back, 0 bases at V and 13 bases at J, with 10 bases in the middle. CDR3 coding DNA: TGTGCCACCAGCAGAGAGGGGACATCCTACTTC. The encoded protein is CATSREGTSYF. The variable domain in full, completed from reference TRBV15 and TRBJ2-7, reads DAMVIQNPRYQVTQFGKPVTLSCSQTLNHNVMYWYQQKSSQAPKLLFHYYDKDFNNEADTPDNFQSRRPNTSFCFLDIRSPGLGDTAMYLCATSREGTSYFGPGTRLTVT.

The chain combines TRBV12-3 or TRBV12-4 with TRBJ1-1; perhaps TRBD1 as D (6 bases). The V gene lost 4 bases and the J gene lost 3 bases, with 24 bases spanning the gap. The CDR3 extends over 18 amino acids. The CDR3 here is CASSSPARGIIFDTEAFF. The CDR3 DNA reads TGTGCCAGCAGTTCCCCGGCTAGGGGGATTATCTTCGACACTGAAGCTTTCTTT.

The chain is built from TRBV2 and TRBJ1-1; the D gene is possibly TRBD1 (6 bases). Between the trimmed V and J ends, which lost 8 bases and 7 bases, there was a span of 8 bases. Germline CDR1 is SNHLY and CDR2 is FYNNEI. The CDR3 runs to 10 residues. The CDR3 protein is CASAGHEAFF. The CDR3 bases are TGTGCCAGCGCGGGACATGAAGCTTTCTTT.

The chain has TRBV6-1 and TRBJ1-3; D uncertain. Germline V gene data show CDR1 as MNHNS and CDR2 as SASEGT. V dropped 6 bases and J dropped 6 bases, with 15 bases sitting between them. The CDR3 length is 14 residues. CDR3 in DNA: TGTGCCAGCAGACCGCGGATACCTGAAAACACCATATATTTT. Encoded protein: CASRPRIPENTIYF.

The CDR3 is CASTFMGGGYTF. CDR3 DNA: TGTGCCAGCACCTTCATGGGGGGAGGCTACACCTTC. The rearrangement joins TRBV5-5 to TRBJ1-2, with D perhaps TRBD1 (5 bases). V was shortened by 6 bases and J by 8 bases, with 14 bases between the two germline ends. This CDR3 is built from 12 residues. From germline, CDR1 is SGHKS and CDR2 YYEKEE (reference sequence).

This clonotype was observed many times. The V gene is TRBV20-1, the J gene TRBJ2-7; D is ambiguous. In germline, CDR1 is DFQATT, CDR2 SNEGSKA (reference sequence). This CDR3 is built from 14 residues. V was pared by 3 bases and J by 5 bases, with 17 bases between. CDR3 sequence: CSARRPTSLHEQYF. In nucleotides, the CDR3 is TGCAGTGCTAGGCGGCCGACTTCTCTCCACGAGCAGTACTTC.

CDR3 DNA: TGTGCCAGCAGCTCAACAGACGGGGCGGGGAAGATATTCACCATTGAAGCTTTCTTT. Protein product: CASSSTDGAGKIFTIEAFF. V gene TRBV5-5 combines with J gene TRBJ1-1; D may be TRBD1 (5 bases). Looked up from germline, CDR1 is SGHKS and CDR2 is YYEKEE (reference sequence). The CDR3 totals 19 residues. The V end was cut by 3 bases, the J end by 7 bases, with 31 bases between.

This clonotype occurred once. The CDR3 DNA sequence: TGTGCCAGCAGTCCCGGGACAGGGCCTGAGGGCTACACCTTC. It yields the protein CASSPGTGPEGYTF. V gene TRBV12-3 or TRBV12-4 combines with J gene TRBJ1-2; 9 bases are shared with TRBD1. The CDR3 length is 14 residues. The junction had 9 bases not matched to a gene; V was cut back by 5 bases and J by 8 bases.